The 13 T cell receptor beta chains presented below share a single source sample, sequenced in a study of blood T cell repertoires in COVID-19. Profiling relied on immunoSEQ multiplex PCR, and the TCRdb table lists in-frame clones only, not all of them. The sample has 380,000 or so clones; approximately 87% are singletons. Material for sequencing was PBMCs or T cells enriched from blood (not recorded which). The receptors originated from a woman younger than 45 with acute COVID-19.

This clone has only one observation. This chain connects TRBV24-1 to TRBJ2-7; TRBD2 is a possible D gene (5 bases). V lost 3 bases to trimming and J lost 4 bases, with 18 bases between them. The CDR3 extends over 16 amino acids. Germline V lookup: CDR1 KGHDR, CDR2 SFDVKD. The CDR3 DNA reads as TGTGCCACCAGTGATCCTAGGCATGTTTGGACTTACGAGCAGTACTTC. It encodes CATSDPRHVWTYEQYF.

This clone was counted between two and nine times. The chain couples TRBV19 to TRBJ2-2; tentative D call: TRBD2 (6 bases). V lost 5 bases to trimming and J lost 7 bases, with 17 bases between them. This CDR3 is 15 amino acids long. Germline CDR1 and CDR2: LNHDA and SQIVND (reference sequence). The CDR3 loop reads CASSLEGGINGELFF. The CDR3 nucleotides are TGTGCCAGTAGTTTGGAGGGAGGTATCAACGGGGAGCTGTTTTTT.

The V gene is TRBV3-1 (or the pseudogene TRBV3-2), the J gene TRBJ2-1, with TRBD2 matching over 8 bases. V shed 2 bases and J 8 bases; nucleotides not matched to a gene: 11. Per germline, CDR1 LGHDT and CDR2 YNNKEL (reference sequence). This CDR3 is built from 16 residues. CDR3 sequence reads: CASSQRWTSSTDEQFF. In DNA, the CDR3 is TGTGCCAGCAGCCAACGGTGGACTAGCTCGACCGATGAGCAGTTCTTC.

The chain combines TRBV29-1 with TRBJ1-2, with D tentatively TRBD1 (5 bases). This CDR3 is built from 13 residues. V was clipped by 7 bases and J by 4 bases, with 16 bases between them. The germline gives CDR1 SQVTM, CDR2 ANQGSEA. The CDR3 region is CSGAQGNGYGYTF. CDR3 DNA: TGCAGCGGAGCCCAGGGAAACGGCTATGGCTACACCTTC.

The chain combines TRBV6-5 with TRBJ1-1; 7 bases line up with TRBD1. Losses at the gene ends were 6 bases for V and 1 base for J; bases not matched to a gene: 8. In germline, CDR1 is MNHEY, CDR2 SVGAGI. The CDR3 totals 15 residues. This chain's CDR3 is CASSGRGTANTEAFF. The CDR3 nucleotides are TGTGCCAGCAGCGGAAGAGGGACAGCGAACACTGAAGCTTTCTTT.

The gene calls are TRBV9 and TRBJ1-6; perhaps TRBD1 as D (5 bases). The CDR3 has 15 residues. The V gene's germline CDR1 is SGDLS and CDR2 YYNGEE. V was pared by 5 bases and J by 10 bases, with 19 bases between. The CDR3 sequence: CASSGGTTGRSPLHF. The CDR3 DNA sequence: TGTGCCAGCAGTGGAGGGACGACCGGTCGCTCACCCCTCCACTTT.

The chain has TRBV6-5 and TRBJ2-7; D possibly corresponds to TRBD1 (5 bases). Germline V gene lookup returns CDR1 MNHEY and CDR2 SVGAGI. Trimming pared 6 bases from V and 2 bases from J, leaving 11 bases between. There are 13 residues in the CDR3. The CDR3 sequence is CASRNRQTYEQYF. The CDR3 DNA sequence: TGTGCCAGCAGGAACAGGCAGACCTACGAGCAGTACTTC.

This chain links TRBV7-2 with TRBJ1-2; possible D gene TRBD1, 6 bases. Looked up from germline, CDR1 is SGHTA and CDR2 is FQGNSA. The V gene lost 8 bases and the J gene lost 3 bases, with 16 bases spanning the gap. CDR3 length equals 14 residues. The CDR3 reads CASRRQALHYGYTF. CDR3 in DNA: TGTGCCAGCCGGCGACAGGCGTTACACTATGGCTACACCTTC.

This sequence joins TRBV19 and TRBJ1-1; 7 bases agree with TRBD1. The CDR3 runs to 16 residues. Germline lookup yields CDR1 LNHDA and CDR2 SQIVND (reference sequence). Unmatched junction bases numbered 13, after V lost 5 bases and J lost 4 bases. The CDR3 reads CASSPSLGTAGTEAFF. CDR3 DNA sequence: TGTGCCAGTAGTCCCAGCCTGGGGACAGCTGGCACTGAAGCTTTCTTT.

J is TRBJ1-1 and V is TRBV9, with D maybe TRBD1 (6 bases). Germline assignment: CDR1 SGDLS and CDR2 YYNGEE. The CDR3 is 14 amino acids. Trimming removed 3 bases from V and 3 bases from J, with 12 bases in between. CDR3: CASSAGVEYTEAFF. The DNA for the CDR3 is TGTGCCAGCAGCGCAGGGGTGGAGTACACTGAAGCTTTCTTT.

The chain is built from TRBV18 and TRBJ2-5; no firm D call. The CDR3 is 14 amino acids. The germline V gene encodes CDR1 KGHSH and CDR2 LQKENI. V was shortened by 0 bases and J by 1 base, with 6 bases between the two germline ends. The CDR3 DNA reads TGTGCCAGCTCACCACCGAACGGCCAAGAGACCCAGTACTTC. It codes for CASSPPNGQETQYF.

This chain links TRBV19 with TRBJ2-7; 7 positions agree with TRBD2. CDR3 length equals 15 residues. Trimming at V came to 3 bases and at J to 2 bases, leaving 7 bases not matched to a gene. CDR1 is LNHDA and CDR2 is SQIVND in the germline V gene (reference sequence). In DNA form, the CDR3 reads TGTGCCAGTAGTATCCGACTAGCCTCCCCCTACGAGCAGTACTTC. Translated, it gives CASSIRLASPYEQYF.

The chain recombines TRBV5-4 with TRBJ1-2, with a weak D call TRBD1 (6 bases). The CDR3 contains 12 residues. Trimming cost V 4 bases and J 8 bases, with 12 bases left between them. Germline loops: CDR1 SGHNT, CDR2 YYREEE (reference sequence). Here the CDR3 reads CASSTGFYGYTF. The CDR3 DNA is TGTGCCAGCAGCACAGGGTTTTACGGCTACACCTTC.